The 20 T cell receptor beta chains below were found in one sample sequenced in a study of T cell responses to AZD1222 COVID-19 vaccine. Sequencing was performed with immunoSEQ multiplex PCR; in TCRdb, only in-frame clones are kept and a portion is missing. There are around 110,000 clones in the sample; approximately 85% occur only once, and more than 3% lies in the top ten. This specimen consisted of peripheral blood, obtained on day 0 of MenACWY control vaccination. All receptors derive from an adult in good health.

The rearrangement links TRBV29-1 to TRBJ1-6, with 8 bases lining up with TRBD1. This CDR3 contains 16 residues. From germline, CDR1 is SQVTM and CDR2 ANQGSEA. Trimming at V came to 1 base and at J to 0 bases, leaving 2 bases not matched to a gene. This chain's CDR3 is CSVEGQGSSYNSPLHF. In DNA, the CDR3 is TGCAGCGTTGAAGGACAGGGGAGCTCCTATAATTCACCCCTCCACTTT.

The chain employs TRBV7-2 and TRBJ1-2; 9 nucleotides agree with TRBD1. Germline lookup yields CDR1 SGHTA and CDR2 FQGNSA. This CDR3 region has 13 residues. J lost 7 bases, V lost 1 base, and 1 base had no gene match. This CDR3 is CASSLDRGPGYTF. CDR3 coding DNA: TGTGCCAGCAGCTTAGACAGGGGGCCTGGCTACACCTTC.

This chain links TRBV15 with TRBJ1-1; D unresolved. Trimming cost V 1 base and J 11 bases, with 14 bases left between them. The length of the CDR3 is 13 residues. Looked up from germline, CDR1 is LNHNV and CDR2 is YYDKDF (reference sequence). The CDR3, as DNA: TGTGCCACCAGCAGAGTTCGAGAGGCTGGCGCTTTCTTT. It yields the protein CATSRVREAGAFF.

The chain is built from TRBV28 and TRBJ1-4, with 8 bases matching TRBD1. J gave up 7 bases and V 10 bases, and 8 bases lay outside the gene matches. Germline CDR1 and CDR2: MDHEN and SYDVKM. The CDR3 contains 13 residues. CDR3 DNA sequence: TGTGCCACGCAGGGGGCCACCCTTGAAAAACTGTTTTTT. This translates into CATQGATLEKLFF.

The rearrangement links TRBV5-1 to TRBJ2-2, with D perhaps TRBD1 or TRBD2 (5 bases each). The CDR3 is made up of 17 amino acids. Germline CDR1 is SGHRS and CDR2 is YFSETQ. Trimming cost V 3 bases and J 0 bases, with 15 bases left between them. The CDR3 sequence is CASSSDRPGPNTGELFF. For the CDR3, the DNA is TGCGCCAGCAGCTCTGATAGGCCGGGACCGAACACCGGGGAGCTGTTTTTT.

The chain links TRBV18 to TRBJ1-1; D is undetermined. Trimming removed 3 bases at V and 1 base at J, with 12 bases between. CDR1 and CDR2 from the germline V gene are KGHSH and LQKENI. The CDR3 spans 15 residues. CDR3 residues: CASSPGQAQNTEAFF. In DNA, the CDR3 is TGTGCCAGCTCACCGGGTCAGGCCCAGAACACTGAAGCTTTCTTT.

This clone was recorded a few times. The gene calls are TRBV30 and TRBJ1-2; weak D call: TRBD1 (5 bases). The V and J ends lost 0 bases and 5 bases respectively, with 16 bases between them. Germline assignment: CDR1 GTSNPN and CDR2 SVGIG (reference sequence). The CDR3 is 15 amino acids. The CDR3 protein is CAWSVSPTVLYGYTF. The CDR3 coding sequence is TGTGCCTGGAGTGTATCCCCGACAGTTCTGTATGGCTACACCTTC.

The chain joins TRBV11-2 to TRBJ2-2; 7 positions match TRBD2. Trimming at V came to 1 base and at J to 4 bases, leaving 9 bases not matched to a gene. CDR3 length: 17 amino acids. The germline gives CDR1 SGHAT, CDR2 FQNNGV. The CDR3 region is CASSLGMTSSPTGELFF. CDR3 in DNA: TGTGCCAGCAGCTTAGGCATGACTAGCAGCCCCACCGGGGAGCTGTTTTTT.

The chain is built from TRBV2 and TRBJ2-2; possibly TRBD1 for D (6 bases). The CDR3 length is 14 residues. The germline gives CDR1 SNHLY, CDR2 FYNNEI. V lost 3 bases, J lost 4 bases, and 9 bases lay in between. The CDR3 DNA follows: TGTGCCAGCAGTGAGCAAGGGGGCACCGGGGAGCTGTTTTTT. Protein sequence: CASSEQGGTGELFF.

The V and J genes are TRBV5-1 and TRBJ2-1; D assignment may be TRBD1 or TRBD2 (7 bases each). The germline V gene encodes CDR1 SGHRS and CDR2 YFSETQ. The CDR3 loop spans 16 amino acids. Trimming removed 4 bases at V and 6 bases at J, with 20 bases between. CDR3 region: CASSPVSGGGVNEQFF. The CDR3 DNA reads TGCGCCAGCAGCCCGGTATCAGGGGGGGGCGTCAATGAGCAGTTCTTC.

The gene calls are TRBV21-1 and TRBJ1-5. TRBV21-1 is shown as a pseudogene. The CDR3 totals 13 residues. For the CDR3, the DNA is TGTGCCAGCAGCACAAGTTTAGGAGCCTTCCAGCATTTT. Translation: CASSTSLGAFQHF.

This clone has a handful of counts. The genes are TRBV5-1 and TRBJ1-6; weak D call: TRBD1 (6 bases). Trimming cost V 4 bases and J 0 bases, with 8 bases left between them. CDR1 SGHRS and CDR2 YFSETQ come from the germline V gene. The CDR3 length is 15 residues. The CDR3 spells CASSQGGSYNSPLHF. The CDR3 DNA is TGCGCCAGCAGCCAAGGGGGCTCCTATAATTCACCCCTCCACTTT.

V is TRBV5-1 and J is TRBJ2-5; tentative D call: TRBD1 (5 bases). Deletions cut 0 bases from V and 2 bases from J, with 8 bases between. Germline CDR1 is SGHRS and CDR2 is YFSETQ. The CDR3 consists of 14 residues. CDR3 loop: CASSLGQNQETQYF. CDR3 in DNA: TGCGCCAGCAGCTTGGGACAGAATCAAGAGACCCAGTACTTC. Complete variable domain (other parts from reference TRBV5-1 and TRBJ2-5): KAGVTQTPRYLIKTRGQQVTLSCSPISGHRSVSWYQQTPGQGLQFLFEYFSETQRNKGNFPGRFSGRQFSNSRSEMNVSTLELGDSALYLCASSLGQNQETQYFGPGTRLLVL.

The V call is TRBV7-6, the J call TRBJ1-6; 11 bases line up with TRBD1. This CDR3 is built from 19 residues. Germline CDR1 reads SGHVS; CDR2 reads FNYEAQ. V was pared by 2 bases and J by 7 bases, with 13 bases of the junction left unmatched. CDR3 amino acids: CASSLSGQGARVKNSPLHF. DNA for the CDR3: TGTGCCAGCAGCTTATCCGGACAGGGGGCTAGGGTAAAGAATTCACCCCTCCACTTT.

This clone was detected a few times. This sequence joins TRBV19 and TRBJ2-3, with 8 bases fitting TRBD2. CDR3 length: 13 residues. Germline trimming cut 6 bases from V and 1 base from J; bases unmatched to any gene: 0. Germline assignment: CDR1 LNHDA and CDR2 SQIVND (reference sequence). DNA of the CDR3: TGTGCCAGTAGACTAGCGGGCACAGATACGCAGTATTTT. Amino acid sequence: CASRLAGTDTQYF.

This chain connects TRBV3-1 (or the pseudogene TRBV3-2) to TRBJ1-2; D possibly corresponds to TRBD1 (6 bases). Germline lookup yields CDR1 LGHDT and CDR2 YNNKEL (reference sequence). There are 14 residues in the CDR3. Between the trimmed V and J ends, which lost 4 bases and 4 bases, there was a span of 13 bases. The CDR3, as DNA: TGTGCCAGCAGCCTTTCCGGGGGGCTCTATGGCTACACCTTC. Its translation: CASSLSGGLYGYTF.

The V gene is TRBV9, the J gene TRBJ1-1; 7 bases fit TRBD1. Trimming at V came to 2 bases and at J to 5 bases, leaving 3 bases not matched to a gene. Germline V CDR1 and CDR2: SGDLS, YYNGEE. This CDR3 is 13 amino acids long. In nucleotides, the CDR3 is TGTGCCAGCAGCGTTACAGGGGAAACTGAAGCTTTCTTT. Protein sequence: CASSVTGETEAFF. The full variable domain, with the rest looked up from reference TRBV9 and TRBJ1-1, is DSGVTQTPKHLITATGQRVTLRCSPRSGDLSVYWYQQSLDQGLQFLIQYYNGEERAKGNILERFSAQQFPDLHSELNLSSLELGDSALYFCASSVTGETEAFFGQGTRLTVV.

This clone was seen only once. V usage is TRBV6-1 and J usage is TRBJ1-2, with 8 bases fitting TRBD1. Losses at the gene ends were 4 bases for V and 0 bases for J; bases not matched to a gene: 7. This CDR3 spans 16 amino acids. Germline CDR1 and CDR2: MNHNS and SASEGT. CDR3: CASSGTGRGPNYGYTF. In DNA, the CDR3 is TGTGCCAGCAGTGGGACAGGGAGGGGGCCTAACTATGGCTACACCTTC.

The chain recombines TRBV28 with TRBJ2-7; D uncertain. Germline CDR1 reads MDHEN; CDR2 reads SYDVKM. The CDR3 spans 12 residues. Trimming removed 6 bases at V and 5 bases at J, with 11 bases between. The CDR3 spells CASSYAPNEQYF. CDR3 sequence (DNA): TGTGCCAGCAGCTATGCCCCTAACGAGCAGTACTTC.

The chain employs TRBV4-2 and TRBJ2-1, with 10 bases fitting TRBD2. Germline loops: CDR1 LGHNA, CDR2 YNFKEQ. V lost 0 bases, J lost 9 bases, and 5 bases stayed unmatched. This CDR3 is built from 15 residues. DNA of the CDR3: TGTGCCAGCAGCCAAGATTTAGCGGGGGGCCTTGAGCAGTTCTTC. Translating it yields CASSQDLAGGLEQFF.